These 21 T cell receptor beta chains came from one sample sequenced in a study of blood T cell repertoires in COVID-19. Some clones are missing from TCRdb's copy, which holds only in-frame ones; the method was immunoSEQ multiplex PCR. The sample shows about 200,000 clones, more than 65% of them seen only once. Input material: PBMCs or T cells enriched from blood (not recorded which). Every receptor here comes from a woman between 50 and 59 years old with acute COVID-19.

J is TRBJ2-7 and V is TRBV6-5; 10 bases are shared with TRBD1. Germline V gene lookup returns CDR1 MNHEY and CDR2 SVGAGI. The CDR3 sequence is 16 residues long. V was clipped by 2 bases and J by 3 bases; unmatched bases: 7. The CDR3 bases are TGTGCCAGCAGTTACCAAAGCTGGACAGGGGGCTACGAGCAGTACGTC. It specifies CASSYQSWTGGYEQYV.

This clone was detected once. The rearrangement joins TRBV5-1 to TRBJ2-6; the match to TRBD1 covers 9 bases. V was clipped by 8 bases and J by 0 bases; unmatched bases: 6. The CDR3 covers 16 residues. Germline-derived CDR1 and CDR2 are SGHRS and YFSETQ. CDR3 region: CASRDRVGSGANVLTF. The CDR3 nucleotides read TGCGCCAGTAGGGACAGGGTCGGCTCTGGGGCCAACGTCCTGACTTTC.

J is TRBJ2-5 and V is TRBV6-5, with D tentatively TRBD1 (5 bases). V was shortened by 11 bases and J by 0 bases, with 16 bases between the two germline ends. This CDR3 region has 14 residues. Germline assignment: CDR1 MNHEY and CDR2 SVGAGI. This CDR3 reads CAVSGAWDQETQYF. The CDR3 DNA follows: TGTGCCGTATCTGGGGCGTGGGACCAAGAGACCCAGTACTTC.

The CDR3, as DNA: TGTGCCAGCAGCGGGAACACTGAAGCTTTCTTT. Translation: CASSGNTEAFF. The V and J genes are TRBV28 and TRBJ1-1; no definite D call. The CDR3 has 11 amino acids. In germline, CDR1 is MDHEN, CDR2 SYDVKM. V was pared by 6 bases and J by 1 base, with 3 bases between.

Here the CDR3 DNA reads TGTGCCAGCAGCCAAGGCTTCCGGACTAGCGGGAACACCGGGGAGCTGTTTTTT. Its translation is CASSQGFRTSGNTGELFF. The V call is TRBV3-1 (or the pseudogene TRBV3-2), the J call TRBJ2-2, with 10 bases aligning to TRBD2. With 1 base clipped from V and 1 base from J, the junction kept 6 bases outside the gene matches. The length of the CDR3 is 18 residues. CDR1 is LGHDT and CDR2 is YNNKEL in the germline V gene (reference sequence).

V and J are TRBV28 and TRBJ2-3; D possibly corresponds to TRBD1 (6 bases). Germline loops: CDR1 MDHEN, CDR2 SYDVKM. This CDR3 is built from 16 residues. V was pared by 5 bases and J by 2 bases, with 17 bases between. The DNA of the CDR3 is TGTGCCAGCAGTGTGCGACAGGACCCCCTCACAGATACGCAGTATTTT. It yields the protein CASSVRQDPLTDTQYF.

The chain carries TRBV5-1 and TRBJ2-2; 10 bases are a match to TRBD1. CDR1 is SGHRS, CDR2 YFSETQ, per germline. V shed 6 bases and J 5 bases; nucleotides not matched to a gene: 7. The CDR3 is made up of 15 amino acids. As DNA, the CDR3 is TGCGCCAGCACCGGCCCGGGACAGGGGACCGGGGAGCTGTTTTTT. This sequence encodes CASTGPGQGTGELFF. The full variable domain, rest sourced from reference TRBV5-1 and TRBJ2-2, is KAGVTQTPRYLIKTRGQQVTLSCSPISGHRSVSWYQQTPGQGLQFLFEYFSETQRNKGNFPGRFSGRQFSNSRSEMNVSTLELGDSALYLCASTGPGQGTGELFFGEGSRLTVL.

V usage is TRBV2 and J usage is TRBJ1-5; the D gene is possibly TRBD1 (5 bases). The length of the CDR3 is 15 residues. Germline V gives CDR1 SNHLY, CDR2 FYNNEI. With 6 bases removed from V and 2 bases from J, the gap between germline ends came to 14 bases. The CDR3 region is CASSEPGVGNQPQHF. The DNA of the CDR3 is TGTGCCAGCAGCGAACCGGGGGTGGGCAATCAGCCCCAGCATTTT.

This chain connects TRBV11-2 to TRBJ2-2; D might be TRBD2 (6 bases). The CDR3 runs 15 residues. Germline CDR1 SGHAT, CDR2 FQNNGV. V lost 3 bases, J lost 4 bases, and 12 bases lay in between. CDR3 DNA sequence: TGTGCCAGCAGCTTCATCCAGGGAGGCACCGGGGAGCTGTTTTTT. It codes for CASSFIQGGTGELFF.

The rearrangement uses TRBV7-9 and TRBJ1-6; 8 bases agree with TRBD1. Germline CDR1 is SEHNR and CDR2 is FQNEAQ (reference sequence). This CDR3 contains 14 residues. Trimming at V came to 6 bases and at J to 6 bases, leaving 4 bases not matched to a gene. This CDR3 is CASRMDRVNSPLHF. For the CDR3, the DNA is TGTGCCAGCAGGATGGACAGGGTTAATTCACCCCTCCACTTT.

The chain couples TRBV7-6 to TRBJ2-2; the match to TRBD1 covers 8 bases. V shed 4 bases, J shed 1 base, and the junction held 5 bases outside the gene matches. Germline lookup yields CDR1 SGHVS and CDR2 FNYEAQ. This CDR3 contains 16 residues. The CDR3 loop reads CASSSTGTGNTGELFF. The CDR3 coding sequence is TGTGCCAGCAGCTCAACCGGGACAGGGAACACCGGGGAGCTGTTTTTT.

Here the CDR3 DNA reads TGTGCCAGCAGTGAACAAATGGGGGCCAAGAATGGCTACACCTTC. It translates to CASSEQMGAKNGYTF. The chain links TRBV6-4 to TRBJ1-2; perhaps TRBD1 as D (6 bases). Trimming left V 3 bases short and J 6 bases short, with 17 bases between. This CDR3 is built from 15 residues. Germline CDR1 and CDR2: MRHNA and SNTAGT.

V is TRBV7-3 and J is TRBJ2-2; 8 nucleotides agree with TRBD2. Germline trimming cut 2 bases from V and 4 bases from J; bases unmatched to any gene: 3. This CDR3 spans 15 amino acids. Looked up from germline, CDR1 is SGHTA and CDR2 is FQGTGA. CDR3 protein: CASSLQLAATGELFF. The CDR3 DNA sequence: TGTGCCAGCAGCTTACAACTAGCGGCCACCGGGGAGCTGTTTTTT.

CDR3 in DNA: TGTGCCAGCAGCTTGGATCCAGGGGGTTTGAACACTGAAGCTTTCTTT. Translation gives CASSLDPGGLNTEAFF. The chain joins TRBV5-5 to TRBJ1-1; 7 bases are shared with TRBD1. This CDR3 comprises 16 residues. Germline values: CDR1 SGHKS, CDR2 YYEKEE (reference sequence). After removal of 0 bases from V and 0 bases from J, the junction contained 5 bases not matched to a gene.

J is TRBJ2-5 and V is TRBV9; the D is unclear. Germline V CDR1 and CDR2: SGDLS, YYNGEE. CDR3 length: 11 amino acids. The ends were cut back, 3 bases at V and 5 bases at J, with 5 bases in the middle. CDR3 DNA: TGTGCCAGCAGCGCCGGGGAGACCCAGTACTTC. It translates to CASSAGETQYF. Variable domain in full (rest from reference TRBV9 and TRBJ2-5): DSGVTQTPKHLITATGQRVTLRCSPRSGDLSVYWYQQSLDQGLQFLIQYYNGEERAKGNILERFSAQQFPDLHSELNLSSLELGDSALYFCASSAGETQYFGPGTRLLVL.

V is TRBV28 and J is TRBJ2-7, with D maybe TRBD2 (5 bases). This CDR3 contains 15 residues. V lost 1 base and J lost 5, with 15 bases in between. CDR1 is MDHEN, CDR2 SYDVKM, per germline. The CDR3 here is CASSLYPGIGDEQYV. Here the CDR3 DNA reads TGTGCCAGCAGTTTATATCCGGGGATTGGCGACGAGCAGTACGTC.

V gene TRBV7-3 combines with J gene TRBJ1-6, with no clear D. Looked up from germline, CDR1 is SGHTA and CDR2 is FQGTGA. CDR3 length: 15 residues. Trimming stripped 5 bases from V and 7 bases from J, with 15 bases between. The CDR3, as DNA: TGTGCCAGCAGCCCACACAGCTCAGGCAATTCACCCCTCCACTTT. It encodes CASSPHSSGNSPLHF.

This chain connects TRBV4-3 to TRBJ1-2; 11 bases line up with TRBD1. Germline V CDR1 and CDR2: LGHNA, YSLEER. V was pared by 3 bases and J by 7 bases, with 7 bases of the junction left unmatched. The CDR3 is made up of 15 amino acids. The CDR3 here is CASSQRGQGVSGYTF. CDR3 in DNA: TGCGCCAGCAGCCAGAGGGGACAGGGGGTTAGTGGCTACACCTTC.

The V gene is TRBV5-1, the J gene TRBJ1-3; D gene ambiguous. This CDR3 spans 14 amino acids. V was cut by 5 bases and J by 0 bases, with 9 bases left in between. Germline lookup yields CDR1 SGHRS and CDR2 YFSETQ. In nucleotides, the CDR3 is TGCGCCAGCAGTCCTCTAGACTCTGGAAACACCATATATTTT. Amino acids: CASSPLDSGNTIYF. Full variable domain (remainder filled in from reference TRBV5-1 and TRBJ1-3): KAGVTQTPRYLIKTRGQQVTLSCSPISGHRSVSWYQQTPGQGLQFLFEYFSETQRNKGNFPGRFSGRQFSNSRSEMNVSTLELGDSALYLCASSPLDSGNTIYFGEGSWLTVV.

The chain has TRBV25-1 and TRBJ1-6; D is uncertain. This CDR3 region has 12 residues. CDR1 MGHDK and CDR2 SYGVNS come from the germline V gene. Trimming took off 4 bases at V and 4 bases at J, with 2 bases between the two ends. CDR3 DNA: TGTGCCAGCAGTGCTTATAATTCACCCCTCCACTTT. Translated, it gives CASSAYNSPLHF.

The chain joins TRBV21-1 to TRBJ1-5; the D call in the table, TRBD1, was not verified against the DNA. TRBV21-1 is a listed pseudogene. The CDR3 is 19 amino acids. The CDR3 nucleotides are TGTGCCAGCAGCAAAGGTCCCAGGGGGCCGACCCCATCCTATCAGCCCCAGCATTTT. Translating gives CASSKGPRGPTPSYQPQHF.